This section outlines one T cell receptor beta chain sequence together with its context. The antigen remains undetermined. This record comes from a study of T cell responses to AZD1222 COVID-19 vaccine. This table comes from immunoSEQ multiplex PCR, and its TCRdb copy is limited to in-frame clones, with some not included. The table lists 100,000 to 150,000 clones, approximately 88% of them singletons, with approximately 30% in the top ten. Study outcomes and limitations: Samples come after the peak T cell response, not at day 14. Across the whole spike, CD4 TCRs peaked at regions 160-218 and 743-854. The number of AZD1222 recipients seropositive at baseline was only six.

The V gene lost 5 bases and the J gene lost 2 bases, with 10 bases spanning the gap. Germline loops: CDR1 MNHEY, CDR2 SVGAGI. The CDR3 runs 13 residues. This clonotype was obtained from an adult in good health. The chain is built from TRBV6-5 and TRBJ2-7; maybe TRBD2 (5 bases). Sequenced material: peripheral blood, taken on day 0 of AZD1222 vaccination. The CDR3, as DNA: TGTGCCAGCAGTCCTCGGGATACCTACGAGCAGTACTTC. Amino acid sequence: CASSPRDTYEQYF.